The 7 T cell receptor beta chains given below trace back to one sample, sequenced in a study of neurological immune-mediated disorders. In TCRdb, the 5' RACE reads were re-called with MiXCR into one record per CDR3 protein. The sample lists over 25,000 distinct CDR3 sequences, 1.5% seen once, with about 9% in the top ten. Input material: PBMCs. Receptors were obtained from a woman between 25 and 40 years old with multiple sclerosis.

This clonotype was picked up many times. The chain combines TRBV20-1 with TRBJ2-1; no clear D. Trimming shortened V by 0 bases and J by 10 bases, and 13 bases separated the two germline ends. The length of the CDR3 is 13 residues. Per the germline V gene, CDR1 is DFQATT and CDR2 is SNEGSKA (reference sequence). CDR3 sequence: CSARDLGRTEQFF. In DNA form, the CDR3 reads TGCAGTGCTAGAGATTTGGGCAGAACCGAGCAGTTCTTC.

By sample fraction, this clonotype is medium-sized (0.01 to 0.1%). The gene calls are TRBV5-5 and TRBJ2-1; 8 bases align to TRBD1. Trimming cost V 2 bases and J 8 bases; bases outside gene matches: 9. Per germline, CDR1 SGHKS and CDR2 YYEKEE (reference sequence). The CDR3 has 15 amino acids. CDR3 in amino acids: CASSLQGVKADEQFF. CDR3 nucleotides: TGTGCCAGCAGCTTACAGGGGGTAAAGGCGGATGAGCAGTTCTTC.

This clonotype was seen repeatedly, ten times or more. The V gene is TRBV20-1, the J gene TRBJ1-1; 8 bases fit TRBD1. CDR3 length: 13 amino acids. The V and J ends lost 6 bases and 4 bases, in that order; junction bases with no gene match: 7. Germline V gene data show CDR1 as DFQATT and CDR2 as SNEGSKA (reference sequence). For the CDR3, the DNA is TGCAGTGCCGCTCGAGACAGGGGCACTGAAGCTTTCTTT. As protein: CSAARDRGTEAFF.

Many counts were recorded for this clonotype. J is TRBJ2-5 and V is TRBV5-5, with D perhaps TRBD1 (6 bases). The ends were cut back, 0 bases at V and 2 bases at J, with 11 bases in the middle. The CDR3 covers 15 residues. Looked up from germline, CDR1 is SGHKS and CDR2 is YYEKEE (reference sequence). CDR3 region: CASSLGRGIQETQYF. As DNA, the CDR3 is TGTGCCAGCAGCTTGGGCAGGGGCATTCAAGAGACCCAGTACTTC.

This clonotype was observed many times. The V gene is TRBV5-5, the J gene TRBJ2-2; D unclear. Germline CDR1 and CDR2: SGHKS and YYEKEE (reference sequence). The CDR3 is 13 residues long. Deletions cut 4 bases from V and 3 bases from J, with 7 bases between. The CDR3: CASSPLDTGELFF. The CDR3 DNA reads TGTGCCAGCAGCCCACTCGACACCGGGGAGCTGTTTTTT.

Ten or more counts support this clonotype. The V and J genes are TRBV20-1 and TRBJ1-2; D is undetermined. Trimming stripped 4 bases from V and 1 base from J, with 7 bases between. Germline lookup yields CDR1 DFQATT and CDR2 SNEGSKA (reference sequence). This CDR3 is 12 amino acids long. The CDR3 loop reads CSATADNYGYTF. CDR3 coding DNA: TGCAGTGCTACGGCAGATAACTATGGCTACACCTTC.

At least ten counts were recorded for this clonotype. The CDR3 DNA is TGCAGTGTCGGAGGCGGGGGCAGGGGCTATGGCTACACCTTC. The encoded protein is CSVGGGGRGYGYTF. V and J are TRBV20-1 and TRBJ1-2; TRBD1 might be the D (6 bases). The CDR3 runs to 14 residues. In germline, CDR1 is DFQATT, CDR2 SNEGSKA (reference sequence). V was cut by 7 bases and J by 4 bases, with 19 bases left in between.